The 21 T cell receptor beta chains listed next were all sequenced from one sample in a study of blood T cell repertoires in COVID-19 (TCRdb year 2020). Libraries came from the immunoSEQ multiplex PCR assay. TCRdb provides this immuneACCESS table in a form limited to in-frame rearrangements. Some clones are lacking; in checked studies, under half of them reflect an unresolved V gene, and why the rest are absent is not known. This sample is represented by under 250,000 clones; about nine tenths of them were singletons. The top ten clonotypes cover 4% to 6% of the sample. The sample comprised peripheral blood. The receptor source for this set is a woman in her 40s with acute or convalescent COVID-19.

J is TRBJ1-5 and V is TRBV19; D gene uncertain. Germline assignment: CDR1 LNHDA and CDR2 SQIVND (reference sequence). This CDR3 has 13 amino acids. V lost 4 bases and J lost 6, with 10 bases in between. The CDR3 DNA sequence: TGTGCCAGTAGTAGCTGGGAGCGTCAGCCCCAGCATTTT. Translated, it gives CASSSWERQPQHF.

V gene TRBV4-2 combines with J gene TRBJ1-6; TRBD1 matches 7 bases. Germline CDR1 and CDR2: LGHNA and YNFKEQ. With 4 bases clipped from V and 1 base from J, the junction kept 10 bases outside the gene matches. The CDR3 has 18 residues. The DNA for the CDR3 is TGTGCCAGCAGCCCATACTCGGCAGGGGGTTCCTATAATTCACCCCTCCACTTT. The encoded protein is CASSPYSAGGSYNSPLHF.

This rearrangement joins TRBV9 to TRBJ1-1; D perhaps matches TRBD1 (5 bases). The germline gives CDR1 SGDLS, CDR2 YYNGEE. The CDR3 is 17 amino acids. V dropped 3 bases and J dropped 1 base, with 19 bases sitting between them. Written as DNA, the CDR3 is TGTGCCAGCAGCGCAAGAGGGGCAGGGAGGTCGAACACTGAAGCTTTCTTT. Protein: CASSARGAGRSNTEAFF.

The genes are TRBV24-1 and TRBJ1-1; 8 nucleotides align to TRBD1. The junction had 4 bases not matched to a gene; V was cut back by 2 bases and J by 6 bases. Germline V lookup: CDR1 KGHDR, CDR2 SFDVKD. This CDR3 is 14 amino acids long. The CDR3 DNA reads TGTGCCACCAGTGATTCGCAGGGGGCCGCTGAAGCTTTCTTT. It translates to CATSDSQGAAEAFF.

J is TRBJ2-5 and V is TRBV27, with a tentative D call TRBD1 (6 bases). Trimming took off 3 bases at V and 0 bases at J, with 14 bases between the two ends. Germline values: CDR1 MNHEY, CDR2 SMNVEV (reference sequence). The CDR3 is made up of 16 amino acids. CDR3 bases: TGTGCCAGCAGTTTGGTAACAGGGCCCTACCAAGAGACCCAGTACTTC. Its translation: CASSLVTGPYQETQYF.

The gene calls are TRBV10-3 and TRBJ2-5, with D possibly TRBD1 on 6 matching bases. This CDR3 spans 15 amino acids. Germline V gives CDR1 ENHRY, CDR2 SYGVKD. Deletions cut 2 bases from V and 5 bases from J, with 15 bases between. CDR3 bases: TGTGCCATCAGTGAGCCCCGTGGGGGCCCGGAGACCCAGTACTTC. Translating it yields CAISEPRGGPETQYF.

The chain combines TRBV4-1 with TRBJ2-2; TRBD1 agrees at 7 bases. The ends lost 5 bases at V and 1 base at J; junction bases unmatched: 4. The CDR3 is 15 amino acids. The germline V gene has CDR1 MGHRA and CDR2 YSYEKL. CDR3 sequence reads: CASSNHRGNTGELFF. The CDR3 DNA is TGCGCCAGCAGCAACCACAGGGGGAACACCGGGGAGCTGTTTTTT.

Here the CDR3 DNA reads TGTGCCAGCAGCTTGGCCGGGGGATCGTTCAACTATGGCTACACCTTC. Its protein product is CASSLAGGSFNYGYTF. The chain couples TRBV5-6 to TRBJ1-2, with D possibly being TRBD1 (5 bases). The V end lost 0 bases, the J end lost 2 bases, and 14 bases lay between the germline ends. Germline-derived CDR1 and CDR2 are SGHDT and YYEEEE. This CDR3 has 16 amino acids. Full variable domain (remainder filled in from reference TRBV5-6 and TRBJ1-2): DAGVTQSPTHLIKTRGQQVTLRCSPKSGHDTVSWYQQALGQGPQFIFQYYEEEERQRGNFPDRFSGHQFPNYSSELNVNALLLGDSALYLCASSLAGGSFNYGYTFGSGTRLTVV.

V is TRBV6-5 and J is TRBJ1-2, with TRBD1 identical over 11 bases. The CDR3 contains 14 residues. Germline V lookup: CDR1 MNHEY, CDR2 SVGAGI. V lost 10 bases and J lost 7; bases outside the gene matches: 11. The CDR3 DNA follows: TGTGCCACCGGGATTCCCGGGACAGGGGGTGGCTACACCTTC. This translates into CATGIPGTGGGYTF.

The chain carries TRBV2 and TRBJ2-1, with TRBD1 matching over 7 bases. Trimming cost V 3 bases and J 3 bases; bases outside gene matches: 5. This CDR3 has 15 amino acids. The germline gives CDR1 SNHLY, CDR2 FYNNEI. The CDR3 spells CASSEGQGDYNEQFF. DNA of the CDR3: TGTGCCAGCAGTGAGGGGCAGGGGGACTACAATGAGCAGTTCTTC.

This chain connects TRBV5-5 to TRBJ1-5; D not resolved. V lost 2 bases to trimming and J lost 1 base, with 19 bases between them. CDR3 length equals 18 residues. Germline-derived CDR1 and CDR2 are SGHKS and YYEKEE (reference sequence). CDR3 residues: CASSFVPGSGVSNQPQHF. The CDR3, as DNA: TGTGCCAGCAGCTTTGTACCAGGATCTGGTGTCAGCAATCAGCCCCAGCATTTT.

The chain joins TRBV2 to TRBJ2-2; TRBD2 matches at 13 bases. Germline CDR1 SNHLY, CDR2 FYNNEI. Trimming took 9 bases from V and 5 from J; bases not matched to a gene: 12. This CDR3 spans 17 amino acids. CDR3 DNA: TGTGCCAGGAGGGGGACTAGCGGGACAACGGGGACCGGGGAGCTGTTTTTT. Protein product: CARRGTSGTTGTGELFF.

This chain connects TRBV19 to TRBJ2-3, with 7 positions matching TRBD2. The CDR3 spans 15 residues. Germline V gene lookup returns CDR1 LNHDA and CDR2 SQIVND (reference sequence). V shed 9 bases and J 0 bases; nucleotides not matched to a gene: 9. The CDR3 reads CASKYGGSSTDTQYF. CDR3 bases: TGTGCCAGCAAATACGGGGGGTCTAGCACAGATACGCAGTATTTT. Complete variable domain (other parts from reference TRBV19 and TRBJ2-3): DGGITQSPKYLFRKEGQNVTLSCEQNLNHDAMYWYRQDPGQGLRLIYYSQIVNDFQKGDIAEGYSVSREKKESFPLTVTSAQKNPTAFYLCASKYGGSSTDTQYFGPGTRLTVL.

The CDR3 DNA sequence: TGTGCCAGCAGCCCCGTCGGACTCACCATATATTTT. Protein product: CASSPVGLTIYF. The gene calls are TRBV12-3 or TRBV12-4 and TRBJ1-3; D is unclear. V was pared by 6 bases and J by 9 bases, with 12 bases between. The CDR3 loop spans 12 amino acids.

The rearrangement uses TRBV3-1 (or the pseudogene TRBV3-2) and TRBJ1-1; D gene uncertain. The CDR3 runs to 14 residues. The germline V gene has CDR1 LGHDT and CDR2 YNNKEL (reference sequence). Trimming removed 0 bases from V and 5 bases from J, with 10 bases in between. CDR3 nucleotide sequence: TGTGCCAGCAGCCAAGATTTTCAAAATACTGAAGCTTTCTTT. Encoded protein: CASSQDFQNTEAFF.

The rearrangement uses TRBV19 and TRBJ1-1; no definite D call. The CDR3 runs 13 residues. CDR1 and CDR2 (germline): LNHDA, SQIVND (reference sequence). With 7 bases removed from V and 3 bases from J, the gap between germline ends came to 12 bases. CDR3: CASIGREDTEAFF. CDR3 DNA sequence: TGTGCCAGTATAGGCAGAGAGGACACTGAAGCTTTCTTT.

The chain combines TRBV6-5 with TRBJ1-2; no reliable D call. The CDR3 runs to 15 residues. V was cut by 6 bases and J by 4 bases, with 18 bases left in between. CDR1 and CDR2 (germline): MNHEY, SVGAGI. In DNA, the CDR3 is TGTGCCAGCAGGTCCCAATTCCGGGATATCTATGGCTACACCTTC. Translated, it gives CASRSQFRDIYGYTF.

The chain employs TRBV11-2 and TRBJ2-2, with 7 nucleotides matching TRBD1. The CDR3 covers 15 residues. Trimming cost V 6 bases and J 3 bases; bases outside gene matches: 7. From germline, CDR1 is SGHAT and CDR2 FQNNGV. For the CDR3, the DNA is TGTGCCAGCAGACCAAGGGGGCTCGACACCGGGGAGCTGTTTTTT. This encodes CASRPRGLDTGELFF.

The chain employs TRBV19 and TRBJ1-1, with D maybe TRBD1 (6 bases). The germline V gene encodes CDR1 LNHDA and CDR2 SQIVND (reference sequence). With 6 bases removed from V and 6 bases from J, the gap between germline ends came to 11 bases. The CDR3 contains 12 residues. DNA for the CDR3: TGTGCCAGTAGGGGGACAATCTCTGAAGCTTTCTTT. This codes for CASRGTISEAFF.

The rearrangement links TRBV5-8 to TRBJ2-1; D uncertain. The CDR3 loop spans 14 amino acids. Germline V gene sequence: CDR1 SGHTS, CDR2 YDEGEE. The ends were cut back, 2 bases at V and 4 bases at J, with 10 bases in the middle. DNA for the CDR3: TGTGCCAGCAGCTTCAGATCGCCTTACAATGAGCAGTTCTTC. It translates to CASSFRSPYNEQFF. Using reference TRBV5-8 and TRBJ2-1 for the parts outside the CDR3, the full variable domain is EAGVTQSPTHLIKTRGQQATLRCSPISGHTSVYWYQQALGLGLQFLLWYDEGEERNRGNFPPRFSGRQFPNYSSELNVNALELEDSALYLCASSFRSPYNEQFFGPGTRLTVL.

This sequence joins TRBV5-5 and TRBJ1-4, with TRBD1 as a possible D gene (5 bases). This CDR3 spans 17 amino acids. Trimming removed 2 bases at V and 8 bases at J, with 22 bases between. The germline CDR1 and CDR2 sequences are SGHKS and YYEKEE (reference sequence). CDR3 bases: TGTGCCAGCAGCTTCGGCCGGGGACTAGCGGGAGGAGAAAAACTGTTTTTT. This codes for CASSFGRGLAGGEKLFF.